This T cell receptor (beta chain) came from a study of radiation and T cells in renal cell carcinoma. This clone was detected a few times. Only in-frame clones appear in the TCRdb table, and some are missing; sequencing was by immunoSEQ multiplex PCR. The sample has around 70,000 clones, roughly 82% seen once. This sample's time point: blood 2 weeks post-SBRT. The treatment denotes: 15 Gy SBRT to primary tumor, nephrectomy 4 weeks later. Deletions cut 1 base from V and 0 bases from J, with 10 bases between. CDR3 length equals 15 residues. Germline assignment: CDR1 MGHRA and CDR2 YSYEKL. The sequencing used blood, collected from a patient whose treatment included radiotherapy and nephrectomy. The rearrangement joins TRBV4-1 to TRBJ2-7, with D perhaps given as TRBD1 or TRBD2 (5 bases each). The receptor comes from a man aged 55 to 69 with renal cell carcinoma. CDR3 region: CASSQVAGSSYEQYF. In nucleotides, the CDR3 is TGCGCCAGCAGCCAAGTGGCAGGGAGCTCCTACGAGCAGTACTTC.